This is a list of T cell receptor beta chains from one sample in a study of shared clonotypes between healthy human individuals. TCRdb's table, derived via immunoSEQ multiplex PCR, lists solely in-frame clones and lacks some. The sample includes around 1.1 million clones, approximately 80% of them seen just once. Sequenced material: memory CD4+ T cells from PBMCs. The receptors stem from a man aged 18-30 years in good health. Some clones in this sample may be carry-over from other donors' samples. CDR3s include the opening cysteine and the closing phenylalanine or tryptophan. D genes are given only for firm matches. Rows give clone size only sometimes, using once, few, many, or a class for an expanded clone.

d_call: .; v_call: TRBV4-2; clone_size: .; j_call: TRBJ1-2; cdr3_nt: TGTGCCAGCAGCCAAGGAGGGCAGAGCCACCCTGCTAACTATGGCTACACCTTC; cdr3_aa: CASSQGGQSHPANYGYTF
d_call: TRBD1; v_call: TRBV5-1; clone_size: .; j_call: TRBJ2-2; cdr3_nt: TGCGCCAGCAACCCGGGACAGGGGACCTTGAACACCGGGGAGCTGTTTTTT; cdr3_aa: CASNPGQGTLNTGELFF
d_call: .; v_call: TRBV7-3; clone_size: few; j_call: TRBJ1-1; cdr3_nt: TGTGCCAGCAGCTTCAGCGCGGATAACACTGAAGCTTTCTTT; cdr3_aa: CASSFSADNTEAFF
d_call: .; v_call: TRBV9; clone_size: .; j_call: TRBJ2-2; cdr3_nt: TGTGCCAGCAGCCCATATCTGGACCCGAGGACCGGGGAGCTGTTTTTT; cdr3_aa: CASSPYLDPRTGELFF
d_call: .; v_call: TRBV7-9; clone_size: .; j_call: TRBJ2-7; cdr3_nt: TGTGCCAGCAGCTTAGGGGTTAGCCCTCCCCAGCAGTACTTC; cdr3_aa: CASSLGVSPPQQYF
d_call: .; v_call: TRBV18; clone_size: .; j_call: TRBJ2-1; cdr3_nt: TGTGCCAGCTCATCCCCTCCTAGAGGAAATGAGCAGTTCTTC; cdr3_aa: CASSSPPRGNEQFF
d_call: .; v_call: TRBV11-1; clone_size: .; j_call: TRBJ1-3; cdr3_nt: TGTGCCAGCAGCCCGACTGGGGGCACTGGAAACACCATATATTTT; cdr3_aa: CASSPTGGTGNTIYF
d_call: .; v_call: TRBV5-1; clone_size: .; j_call: TRBJ2-3; cdr3_nt: TGCGCCAGCAGCTTAAGCGGAAATACAGATACGCAGTATTTT; cdr3_aa: CASSLSGNTDTQYF
d_call: .; v_call: TRBV18; clone_size: .; j_call: TRBJ2-7; cdr3_nt: TGTGCCAGCTCACCAAACAGGCACTCCTACGAGCAGTACTTC; cdr3_aa: CASSPNRHSYEQYF
d_call: .; v_call: TRBV11-3; clone_size: .; j_call: TRBJ2-4; cdr3_nt: TGTGCCAGCTCCGTGGGAGCCAAAAACATTCAGTACTTC; cdr3_aa: CASSVGAKNIQYF
d_call: .; v_call: TRBV28; clone_size: .; j_call: TRBJ2-5; cdr3_nt: TGTGCCAGCAGTTTACCAGCCGGAGAGACCCAGTACTTC; cdr3_aa: CASSLPAGETQYF
d_call: TRBD1; v_call: TRBV18; clone_size: .; j_call: TRBJ1-5; cdr3_nt: TGTGCCAGCTCACCACCCGGGACAGGAAAGGGTCAGCCCCAGCATTTT; cdr3_aa: CASSPPGTGKGQPQHF
d_call: TRBD2; v_call: TRBV6-1; clone_size: .; j_call: TRBJ2-7; cdr3_nt: TGTGCCAGCAGTGTGGCGGGAGGCCGACTCTACGAGCAGTACTTC; cdr3_aa: CASSVAGGRLYEQYF
d_call: TRBD2; v_call: TRBV5-1; clone_size: .; j_call: TRBJ2-7; cdr3_nt: TGCGCCAGCAGCTTGGCTCTAGCGGGGTGGACCACCTACGAGCAGTACTTC; cdr3_aa: CASSLALAGWTTYEQYF
d_call: TRBD2; v_call: TRBV6-5; clone_size: .; j_call: TRBJ2-1; cdr3_nt: TGTGCCAGCAGTCTAGCGGCCGAGCAGTTCTTC; cdr3_aa: CASSLAAEQFF
d_call: TRBD2; v_call: TRBV10-3; clone_size: .; j_call: TRBJ2-1; cdr3_nt: TGTGCCATCAGTGAGTCCGATGCGAGCGGGAAAGGGGTCAGGGAGCAGTTCTTC; cdr3_aa: CAISESDASGKGVREQFF
d_call: .; v_call: TRBV5-4; clone_size: .; j_call: TRBJ1-1; cdr3_nt: TGTGCCAGCAGCCCGACAGGCCTCCGTGGTGGGGCTTTCTTT; cdr3_aa: CASSPTGLRGGAFF
d_call: TRBD2; v_call: TRBV7-9; clone_size: .; j_call: TRBJ2-1; cdr3_nt: TGTGCCAGCAGCTCGACTAGCGGGAGTATAAACTACAATGAGCAGTTCTTC; cdr3_aa: CASSSTSGSINYNEQFF
d_call: TRBD2; v_call: TRBV28; clone_size: once; j_call: TRBJ2-7; cdr3_nt: TGTGCCAGCAGTCCCCAAGGCGGGAGGGCTTACGAGCAGTACTTC; cdr3_aa: CASSPQGGRAYEQYF
d_call: TRBD1; v_call: TRBV11-2; clone_size: .; j_call: TRBJ1-2; cdr3_nt: TGTGCCAGCAGCTTAGGAGGGGACAGGGACATCTATGGCTACACCTTC; cdr3_aa: CASSLGGDRDIYGYTF
d_call: TRBD1; v_call: TRBV5-4; clone_size: .; j_call: TRBJ2-2; cdr3_nt: TGTGCCAGCAGCCGCCGGGACAGAAACACCGGGGAGCTGTTTTTT; cdr3_aa: CASSRRDRNTGELFF
d_call: TRBD1; v_call: TRBV15; clone_size: .; j_call: TRBJ2-5; cdr3_nt: TGTGCCACCAGCAGCGGACAGGGTCAAGTTGAGACCCAGTACTTC; cdr3_aa: CATSSGQGQVETQYF
d_call: .; v_call: TRBV9; clone_size: many; j_call: TRBJ1-2; cdr3_nt: TGTGCCAGCAGCGCTCCCCCCCTCTATGGCTACACCTTC; cdr3_aa: CASSAPPLYGYTF
d_call: TRBD1; v_call: TRBV19; clone_size: .; j_call: TRBJ2-7; cdr3_nt: TGTGCCAGTAGTAGACAGGGTTCATCCTACGAGCAGTACTTC; cdr3_aa: CASSRQGSSYEQYF
d_call: .; v_call: TRBV5-1; clone_size: once; j_call: TRBJ1-5; cdr3_nt: TGCGCCAGCAGCTTAGGGGCCGGCGATCAGCCCCAGCATTTT; cdr3_aa: CASSLGAGDQPQHF
d_call: TRBD1; v_call: TRBV5-4; clone_size: .; j_call: TRBJ2-5; cdr3_nt: TGTGCCAGCAGCTTGGACAGGGGTGTGGAGACCCAGTACTTC; cdr3_aa: CASSLDRGVETQYF
d_call: .; v_call: TRBV6-1; clone_size: .; j_call: TRBJ1-2; cdr3_nt: TGTGCCAGCAGAACCATACCAGCCAGGGCCTATGGCTACACCTTC; cdr3_aa: CASRTIPARAYGYTF
d_call: TRBD2; v_call: TRBV18; clone_size: few; j_call: TRBJ2-3; cdr3_nt: TGTGCCAGCTCAACTCTTGCGGGAGGGCCCTCAGATACGCAGTATTTT; cdr3_aa: CASSTLAGGPSDTQYF
d_call: .; v_call: TRBV10-3; clone_size: .; j_call: TRBJ2-7; cdr3_nt: TGTGCCATCAGCGTCCGGACGGGGGACCCCTACGAGCAGTACTTC; cdr3_aa: CAISVRTGDPYEQYF
d_call: .; v_call: TRBV5-6; clone_size: .; j_call: TRBJ1-5; cdr3_nt: TGTGCCAGCAGCCGCGGGACGGGGGATCAGCCCCAGCATTTT; cdr3_aa: CASSRGTGDQPQHF
d_call: .; v_call: TRBV18; clone_size: .; j_call: TRBJ2-3; cdr3_nt: TGTGCCAGCTCACCTAGGGTGGACATTTTTACAGATACGCAGTATTTT; cdr3_aa: CASSPRVDIFTDTQYF
d_call: TRBD1; v_call: TRBV5-1; clone_size: .; j_call: TRBJ2-1; cdr3_nt: TGCGCCAGCAGCCCCCTTCGGGACAGTGTGTACAATGAGCAGTTCTTC; cdr3_aa: CASSPLRDSVYNEQFF
d_call: .; v_call: TRBV7-9; clone_size: .; j_call: TRBJ2-1; cdr3_nt: TGTGCCAGCAGCTTAGAGAGGGACAATGAGCAGTTCTTC; cdr3_aa: CASSLERDNEQFF
d_call: .; v_call: TRBV6-1; clone_size: .; j_call: TRBJ1-5; cdr3_nt: TGTGCCAGCAGTGAAAGAGGCAATCAGCCCCAGCATTTT; cdr3_aa: CASSERGNQPQHF
d_call: .; v_call: TRBV4-1; clone_size: .; j_call: TRBJ2-1; cdr3_nt: TGCGCCAGCAGCCCCAGCGGGCGATCCTACAATGAGCAGTTCTTC; cdr3_aa: CASSPSGRSYNEQFF
d_call: .; v_call: TRBV28; clone_size: .; j_call: TRBJ2-5; cdr3_nt: TGTGCCAGCAGTGCACTCCTCCGGGAGTTCGGCGAGACCCAGTACTTC; cdr3_aa: CASSALLREFGETQYF